These 21 T cell receptor beta chains came from one sample sequenced in a study of blood T cell repertoires in COVID-19. The repertoire was sequenced with immunoSEQ multiplex PCR; TCRdb's copy has only in-frame clones and lacks some. Counted here are fewer than 110,000 clones, less than 90% occurring once; the ten biggest clones make up 4% to 5.5%. Source material: peripheral blood. The source is a human donor in a cohort sampled during active COVID-19.

This chain links TRBV30 with TRBJ2-7, with D uncertain. In germline, CDR1 is GTSNPN, CDR2 SVGIG (reference sequence). The CDR3 length is 13 residues. V lost 2 bases and J 2 bases, leaving 10 bases between the germline ends. CDR3 amino acids: CAWSIGSTYEQYV. As DNA, the CDR3 is TGTGCCTGGAGTATCGGTTCGACCTACGAGCAGTACGTC.

This clone has only a few counts. The genes are TRBV9 and TRBJ2-1; 12 bases line up with TRBD2. The CDR3 contains 21 residues. After removal of 0 bases from V and 4 bases from J, the junction contained 17 bases not matched to a gene. Germline loops: CDR1 SGDLS, CDR2 YYNGEE. CDR3 nucleotides: TGTGCCAGCAGCGTAGACCCTCAAGGACTAGCGGGACAGGGTCGATACAATGAGCAGTTCTTC. The encoded protein is CASSVDPQGLAGQGRYNEQFF.

CDR3 region: CASSKALGGDSGANVLTF. The CDR3 nucleotides read TGTGCCAGCAGCAAAGCGCTGGGGGGGGATTCTGGGGCCAACGTCCTGACTTTC. This chain connects TRBV21-1 to TRBJ2-6; the table's TRBD2 call for D was not verified on the DNA. TRBV21-1 counts as a pseudogene. The CDR3 runs to 18 residues.

The chain uses TRBV3-1 (or the pseudogene TRBV3-2) and TRBJ1-1; weak D call: TRBD1 (5 bases). The CDR3 contains 15 residues. Looked up from germline, CDR1 is LGHDT and CDR2 is YNNKEL (reference sequence). The V gene lost 2 bases and the J gene lost 1 base, with 11 bases spanning the gap. In DNA, the CDR3 is TGTGCCAGCAGCCAAACGACAGCCCCGAACACTGAAGCTTTCTTT. Its translation: CASSQTTAPNTEAFF.

The chain carries TRBV7-2 and TRBJ2-7, with 9 bases identical to TRBD1. The CDR3 extends over 14 amino acids. With V trimmed by 5 bases and J by 3 bases, 5 bases remained unmatched. From germline, CDR1 is SGHTA and CDR2 FQGNSA. The CDR3 loop reads CASSAPGQGYEQYF. CDR3 nucleotide sequence: TGTGCCAGCAGCGCCCCGGGACAGGGCTACGAGCAGTACTTC.

This chain links TRBV6-6 with TRBJ2-5; possibly TRBD1 for D (5 bases). The V gene's germline CDR1 is MNHNY and CDR2 SVGAGI (reference sequence). V was cut by 4 bases and J by 2 bases, with 11 bases left in between. The CDR3 spans 14 residues. The CDR3 here is CASSLRQPQETQYF. The DNA for the CDR3 is TGTGCCAGCAGTTTGAGACAGCCTCAAGAGACCCAGTACTTC.

The chain joins TRBV9 to TRBJ2-5, with D tentatively TRBD2 (6 bases). The ends were cut back, 0 bases at V and 2 bases at J, with 17 bases in the middle. Per the germline V gene, CDR1 is SGDLS and CDR2 is YYNGEE. The CDR3 sequence is 17 residues long. CDR3 sequence: CASSVAGGGPAQETQYF. The DNA for the CDR3 is TGTGCCAGCAGCGTAGCCGGTGGAGGGCCAGCGCAAGAGACCCAGTACTTC.

The chain employs TRBV3-1 (or the pseudogene TRBV3-2) and TRBJ2-5, with 7 bases that match TRBD2. V lost 1 base to trimming and J lost 0 bases; unmatched junction nucleotides: 5. This CDR3 spans 16 amino acids. Germline-derived CDR1 and CDR2 are LGHDT and YNNKEL (reference sequence). The CDR3 sequence is CASSQGNSGYQETQYF. The CDR3 bases are TGTGCCAGCAGCCAAGGCAATAGCGGGTACCAAGAGACCCAGTACTTC.

This chain joins TRBV6-5 and TRBJ1-5; TRBD1 matches at 7 bases. Germline V gene sequence: CDR1 MNHEY, CDR2 SVGAGI. CDR3 length: 14 amino acids. Trimming removed 6 bases from V and 3 bases from J; junction bases left unmatched: 5. The CDR3 region is CASRPGTVNQPQHF. In DNA, the CDR3 is TGTGCCAGCAGACCAGGGACAGTCAATCAGCCCCAGCATTTT.

The V call is TRBV5-6, the J call TRBJ1-2, with 7 bases identical to TRBD1. With 3 bases clipped from V and 0 bases from J, the junction kept 5 bases outside the gene matches. The CDR3 length is 15 residues. Germline lookup yields CDR1 SGHDT and CDR2 YYEEEE. CDR3 loop: CASSSRGLANYGYTF. DNA for the CDR3: TGTGCCAGCAGCTCTAGGGGGCTAGCTAACTATGGCTACACCTTC.

This clone has just a few counts. The chain couples TRBV28 to TRBJ1-4, with TRBD1 matching over 8 bases. The V gene end was trimmed by 10 bases and the J gene end by 7 bases; junction bases not matched to a gene: 8. Germline loops: CDR1 MDHEN, CDR2 SYDVKM. There are 13 residues in the CDR3. This CDR3 is CAIRQGAREKLFF. The CDR3 bases are TGTGCCATCCGGCAGGGGGCTCGTGAAAAACTGTTTTTT.

This rearrangement joins TRBV5-1 to TRBJ2-1; D perhaps matches TRBD2 (5 bases). Germline values: CDR1 SGHRS, CDR2 YFSETQ. The CDR3 runs to 16 residues. V was clipped by 4 bases and J by 0 bases, with 14 bases between them. The CDR3 protein is CASSGEYGSSYNEQFF. Written as DNA, the CDR3 is TGCGCCAGCAGCGGGGAGTATGGGAGCTCCTACAATGAGCAGTTCTTC.

The V gene is TRBV6-5, the J gene TRBJ1-1; D not resolved. This CDR3 is 14 amino acids long. Germline CDR1 and CDR2: MNHEY and SVGAGI. Trimming stripped 0 bases from V and 6 bases from J, with 11 bases between. This chain's CDR3 is CASSYSYGKAEAFF. CDR3 coding DNA: TGTGCCAGCAGTTACTCGTACGGGAAGGCTGAAGCTTTCTTT.

This clone was seen many times. The rearrangement links TRBV7-9 to TRBJ2-2; 11 positions match TRBD2. The germline V gene has CDR1 SEHNR and CDR2 FQNEAQ (reference sequence). This CDR3 region has 17 residues. V gave up 6 bases and J gave up 0 bases; unmatched junction bases: 6. Here the CDR3 reads CASRQGLAEANTGELFF. CDR3 DNA: TGTGCCAGCAGACAGGGACTAGCGGAAGCGAACACCGGGGAGCTGTTTTTT.

The chain employs TRBV6-5 and TRBJ1-6, with 9 nucleotides matching TRBD1. This CDR3 contains 15 residues. V lost 5 bases to trimming and J lost 11 bases; unmatched junction nucleotides: 10. Germline V gene data show CDR1 as MNHEY and CDR2 as SVGAGI. The CDR3 is CASSLGQGNQAPLHF. DNA of the CDR3: TGTGCCAGCAGTCTCGGACAGGGGAATCAGGCACCCCTCCACTTT.

This clone has more than one count but fewer than ten. The chain joins TRBV27 to TRBJ1-2; 7 bases are a match to TRBD1. In germline, CDR1 is MNHEY, CDR2 SMNVEV (reference sequence). V lost 5 bases to trimming and J lost 7 bases; unmatched junction nucleotides: 10. This CDR3 has 14 amino acids. The CDR3 spells CASSTNRGLGGYTF. CDR3 nucleotides: TGTGCCAGCAGTACCAACAGGGGCCTGGGTGGCTACACCTTC.

This chain connects TRBV19 to TRBJ2-1; TRBD2 is a possible D gene (6 bases). Trimming removed 0 bases from V and 2 bases from J, with 14 bases in between. In germline, CDR1 is LNHDA, CDR2 SQIVND (reference sequence). The CDR3 is made up of 17 amino acids. CDR3 bases: TGTGCCAGTAGTATAGATGGGGACTCGGAGGCCTACAATGAGCAGTTCTTC. Translated: CASSIDGDSEAYNEQFF.

V is TRBV9 and J is TRBJ2-1, with 10 bases aligning to TRBD1. CDR3 length: 16 residues. In germline, CDR1 is SGDLS, CDR2 YYNGEE. V gave up 4 bases and J gave up 8 bases; unmatched junction bases: 12. The chain's CDR3 is CASSTSGTGAMDEQFF. CDR3 in DNA: TGTGCCAGCAGCACATCCGGGACAGGGGCGATGGATGAGCAGTTCTTC.

This clone was detected only once. The chain combines TRBV5-1 with TRBJ2-5; D is perhaps TRBD2 (6 bases). V lost 4 bases to trimming and J lost 5 bases, with 15 bases between them. The CDR3 length is 14 residues. Germline assignment: CDR1 SGHRS and CDR2 YFSETQ. Here the CDR3 reads CASSPFSGGETQYF. The CDR3 DNA sequence: TGCGCCAGCAGCCCCTTTAGCGGTGGGGAGACCCAGTACTTC. Full variable domain (outside the CDR3, taken from reference TRBV5-1 and TRBJ2-5): KAGVTQTPRYLIKTRGQQVTLSCSPISGHRSVSWYQQTPGQGLQFLFEYFSETQRNKGNFPGRFSGRQFSNSRSEMNVSTLELGDSALYLCASSPFSGGETQYFGPGTRLLVL.

The chain couples TRBV30 to TRBJ1-5, with a tentative D call TRBD1 (5 bases). CDR1 is GTSNPN, CDR2 SVGIG, per germline (reference sequence). Between the trimmed V and J ends, which lost 2 bases and 6 bases, there was a span of 11 bases. The CDR3 covers 13 residues. The CDR3 DNA sequence: TGTGCCTGGAGTCGCTCCACAGGTCAGCCCCAGCATTTT. Translation: CAWSRSTGQPQHF.

The chain uses TRBV5-5 and TRBJ2-7; 13 positions agree with TRBD2. The CDR3 runs 16 residues. Unmatched junction bases numbered 6, after V lost 4 bases and J lost 2 bases. The germline V gene encodes CDR1 SGHKS and CDR2 YYEKEE (reference sequence). The CDR3 is CASSRLAGGTTYEQYF. The DNA of the CDR3 is TGTGCCAGCAGCCGACTAGCGGGAGGAACAACCTACGAGCAGTACTTC.